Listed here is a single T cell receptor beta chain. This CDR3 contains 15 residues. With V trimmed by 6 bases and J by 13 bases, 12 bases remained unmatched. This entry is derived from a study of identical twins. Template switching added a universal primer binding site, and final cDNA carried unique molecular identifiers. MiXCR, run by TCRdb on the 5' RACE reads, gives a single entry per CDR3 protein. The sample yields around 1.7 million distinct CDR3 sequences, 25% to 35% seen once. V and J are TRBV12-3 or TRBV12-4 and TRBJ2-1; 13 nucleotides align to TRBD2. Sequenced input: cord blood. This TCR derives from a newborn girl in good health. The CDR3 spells CASSFGLAGDETQFF. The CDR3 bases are TGTGCCAGCAGCTTTGGACTAGCGGGGGACGAGACCCAGTTCTTC.